The 24 T cell receptor beta chains listed next were all sequenced from one sample in a study of tumor-infiltrating lymphocytes in primary liver carcinoma (dated by TCRdb to 2016 to 2017). Without any cell sorting, total RNA and DNA were co-extracted from about 21-30 mg of bulk tissue using the AllPrep DNA/RNA mini kit. The listed sequencing device is Illumina HiSeq 2500. Using a constant-region primer and ProtoScript II reverse transcriptase, TCRbeta-specific cDNA was reverse-transcribed from approximately 0.55 ug total RNA. Construction of the TCRbeta libraries relied on three nested rounds of multiplex PCR, following a slightly modified ARM-PCR procedure. Multiplex TRBV1-TRBV30 forward primers and a Cbeta reverse primer were used in the first two PCR rounds, each of which was run for approximately 10 cycles. TCRdb trimmed public reads at Q25 via fastp, called clones via MiXCR and kept in-frame beta chains. Rows are unified per CDR3 protein, each entry keeping the most common DNA and genes. The sample contains some 95,000 distinct CDR3 sequences, approximately 68% of them found a single time. The ten largest clones take up more than 25% of the sample.

Sequenced: tumor-adjacent normal liver tissue. The origin of the receptors is a man aged 35 to 55 with primary liver carcinoma and hepatitis B virus infection.

Concerning this clonotype itself: This is likely a read error, given that the CDR3 carries no conserved phenylalanine or tryptophan at its end. The rearrangement uses TRBV4-1 and TRBJ2-2; no firm D call. Trimming took off 1 base at V and 11 bases at J, with 11 bases between the two ends. CDR3 length equals 13 residues. Germline lookup yields CDR1 MGHRA and CDR2 YSYEKL. The CDR3 DNA is TGCGCCAGCAGCCAAGGACAAGGCGGAGAGCTGTTTCCT. Translation: CASSQGQGGELFP.

Regarding this clonotype: This sequence may be a read error, since a much larger clone differs from it by one base. The CDR3 DNA is TGTGCCATCAGGAAGGAGGCAAGGGGTGATTCACCCCTCCACTTT. As protein: CAIRKEARGDSPLHF. The chain joins TRBV10-3 to TRBJ1-6; D is possibly TRBD1 (5 bases). In germline, CDR1 is ENHRY, CDR2 SYGVKD. V was pared by 6 bases and J by 8 bases, with 17 bases between. This CDR3 is built from 15 residues.

Remarks on this clonotype: As the CDR3 is not closed by the conserved phenylalanine or tryptophan, this likely results from a read error. This rearrangement joins TRBV6-5 to TRBJ2-6, with TRBD1 identical over 8 bases. This CDR3 spans 18 amino acids. Trimming at V came to 5 bases and at J to 5 bases, leaving 14 bases not matched to a gene. Germline CDR1 is MNHEY and CDR2 is SVGAGI. The CDR3 here is CASSLWTGMKAWANVLTL. DNA for the CDR3: TGTGCCAGCAGTCTCTGGACAGGGATGAAAGCTTGGGCCAACGTCCTGACTCTC.

In regard to this clonotype: Mismatch with germline at one junction end may stem from a read error. This sequence joins TRBV11-2 and TRBJ2-7; D gene ambiguous. The CDR3 loop spans 11 amino acids. Germline V gene lookup returns CDR1 SGHAT and CDR2 FQNNGV. CDR3: CVSSEDSEQYF. In DNA, the CDR3 is TGTGTCAGCAGCGAAGACTCCGAGCAGTACTTC.

This clonotype was recorded a few times. The V and J genes are TRBV18 and TRBJ1-4; the D gene is possibly TRBD1 (6 bases). With 4 bases removed from V and 3 bases from J, the gap between germline ends came to 18 bases. CDR1 and CDR2 from the germline V gene are KGHSH and LQKENI. The CDR3 is 17 residues long. In DNA form, the CDR3 reads TGTGCCAGCTCACTCCACGCTGCAGGGGCGGCTAATGAAAAACTGTTTTTT. The encoded protein is CASSLHAAGAANEKLFF.

This clonotype was counted a single time. This likely comes from a read error, as the CDR3 has no conserved phenylalanine or tryptophan at its end. The chain couples TRBV11-2 to TRBJ1-1, with D hard to call. Germline V gives CDR1 SGHAT, CDR2 FQNNGV. The V end lost 2 bases, the J end lost 3 bases, and 10 bases lay between the germline ends. The CDR3 contains 14 residues. DNA for the CDR3: TGTGCCAGCAGCTTAACCCCAGGATACACTGAAGCTTTCTCT. This sequence encodes CASSLTPGYTEAFS.

V is TRBV6-5 and J is TRBJ2-1; 8 positions match TRBD2. Germline V gene lookup returns CDR1 MNHEY and CDR2 SVGAGI. The CDR3 runs to 19 residues. With V trimmed by 6 bases and J by 2 bases, 18 bases remained unmatched. Here the CDR3 DNA reads TGTGCCAGCAGCCTAGGGACTATCGGGAGGGCCGGCGCCTACAATGAGCAGTTCTTC. Translation: CASSLGTIGRAGAYNEQFF.

Regarding this clonotype: A much larger clone differs from this one at a single base, so this may be a read error. CDR3 bases: TGCGCCAGCAGCCACCTTGGACTAGCGGAGACCGGGCAGCTGTTTTTT. This translates into CASSHLGLAETGQLFF. The chain is built from TRBV4-1 and TRBJ2-2; TRBD2 aligns across 10 bases. CDR1 and CDR2 from the germline V gene are MGHRA and YSYEKL. The CDR3 is 16 amino acids.

Only one count was recorded for this clonotype. Possible read error: a much larger clone is one base away. V gene TRBV5-4 combines with J gene TRBJ2-1; 7 bases map to TRBD1. Trimming removed 5 bases from V and 7 bases from J; junction bases left unmatched: 18. Germline V lookup: CDR1 SGHNT, CDR2 YYREEE (reference sequence). This CDR3 contains 17 residues. The CDR3 is CASRQTGTLHAWNEQFF. Written as DNA, the CDR3 is TGTGCCAGCAGGCAGACAGGGACGCTTCACGCTTGGAATGAGCAGTTCTTC.

This clonotype was recorded a few times. The chain is built from TRBV28 and TRBJ1-4; D is possibly TRBD1 (5 bases). The V gene lost 8 bases and the J gene lost 7 bases, with 11 bases spanning the gap. CDR1 is MDHEN, CDR2 SYDVKM, per germline. The CDR3 is 12 residues long. As DNA, the CDR3 is TGTGCCAGCGGTCCGCAGGGTGAAAAACTGTTTTTT. It codes for CASGPQGEKLFF.

Regarding this clonotype: One end of the junction varies from germline; a read error may be responsible. This CDR3 is CASSANTGGAYNEQSF. CDR3 in DNA: TGCGCCAGCAGCGCCAACACAGGGGGGGCCTACAATGAGCAGTCCTTC. The chain recombines TRBV5-1 with TRBJ2-1; possibly TRBD1 for D (8 bases). The CDR3 extends over 16 amino acids. Germline CDR1 SGHRS, CDR2 YFSETQ. The whole variable domain, remainder taken from reference TRBV5-1 and TRBJ2-1, is KAGVTQTPRYLIKTRGQQVTLSCSPISGHRSVSWYQQTPGQGLQFLFEYFSETQRNKGNFPGRFSGRQFSNSRSEMNVSTLELGDSALYLCASSANTGGAYNEQSFGPGTRLTVL.

Concerning this clonotype itself: Germline is not matched at one junction end, which may reflect a read error. The gene calls are TRBV28 and TRBJ1-1, with 7 positions matching TRBD1. The CDR3 loop spans 12 amino acids. The germline V gene encodes CDR1 MDHEN and CDR2 SYDVKM. The CDR3 DNA reads TGTGCCAACAGTACACAGGGGTGGGAAGCTTTCTTT. Protein product: CANSTQGWEAFF.

This clonotype was seen only a few times. The chain uses TRBV11-2 and TRBJ2-5; D remains unclear. The V end was cut by 1 base, the J end by 5 bases, with 8 bases between. The CDR3 runs to 13 residues. Per the germline V gene, CDR1 is SGHAT and CDR2 is FQNNGV. The CDR3 loop is CASSLGLDETQYF. The CDR3 nucleotides read TGTGCCAGCAGCTTAGGGCTTGATGAGACCCAGTACTTC.

Here the CDR3 reads CASTTREGTQYF. CDR3 coding DNA: TGTGCCAGCACCACTAGGGAAGGGACCCAGTACTTC. The chain couples TRBV13 to TRBJ2-5, with D perhaps TRBD2 (5 bases). Trimming shortened V by 7 bases and J by 7 bases, and 13 bases separated the two germline ends. Germline CDR1 reads PRHDT; CDR2 reads FYEKMQ (reference sequence). This CDR3 has 12 amino acids. The full variable domain, in which reference TRBV13 and TRBJ2-5 provide the parts outside the CDR3, is AAGVIQSPRHLIKEKRETATLKCYPIPRHDTVYWYQQGPGQDPQFLISFYEKMQSDKGSIPDRFSAQQFSDYHSELNMSSLELGDSALYFCASTTREGTQYFGPGTRLLVL.

Worth noting for this clonotype: One base away lies a much larger clone, so this may be a sequencing read error. The chain uses TRBV28 and TRBJ1-1; TRBD1 might be the D (6 bases). The CDR3 has 15 amino acids. CDR1 and CDR2 from the germline V gene are MDHEN and SYDVKM. CDR3 DNA sequence: TGTGTCAGCAGTCTAACTAACAGGGCCCCCGCTGAAGCTTTCTTT. Translating it yields CVSSLTNRAPAEAFF.

In regard to this clonotype: The conserved phenylalanine or tryptophan is not found at the CDR3 terminus, so this likely reflects a read error. The V gene is TRBV6-5, the J gene TRBJ1-1; D might be TRBD1 (6 bases). Germline-derived CDR1 and CDR2 are MNHEY and SVGAGI. This CDR3 is built from 15 residues. V was trimmed by 6 bases and J by 0 bases, leaving 14 bases between them. The CDR3 coding sequence is TGTGCCAGCAGGAGAGAACAGGGATTGAACACTGAAGCTTTCTCT. Translated: CASRREQGLNTEAFS.

In regard to this clonotype: With a much larger clone just one base away, this may be a read error. As the CDR3 is not closed by the conserved phenylalanine or tryptophan, this likely results from a read error. The genes are TRBV6-1 and TRBJ2-3, with unresolved D. CDR1 MNHNS and CDR2 SASEGT come from the germline V gene. The V end was cut by 6 bases, the J end by 4 bases, with 11 bases between. This CDR3 has 13 amino acids. This chain's CDR3 is CASSKSSPDTQYL. Written as DNA, the CDR3 is TGTGCCAGCAGCAAATCCTCACCAGATACGCAGTATCTT.

Written as DNA, the CDR3 is TGTGCCAGCACTCTCGGGGGGGCGGATGAGTACTTCTTC. Encoded protein: CASTLGGADEYFF. The chain has TRBV11-1 and TRBJ2-1; TRBD2 agrees at 8 bases. The CDR3 length is 13 residues. The ends lost 7 bases at V and 16 bases at J; junction bases unmatched: 15. Germline assignment: CDR1 SGHAT and CDR2 FQDESV (reference sequence). The complete variable domain, with remaining parts taken from reference TRBV11-1 and TRBJ2-1, reads EAEVAQSPRYKITEKSQAVAFWCDPISGHATLYWYRQILGQGPELLVQFQDESVVDDSQLPKDRFSAERLKGVDSTLKIQPAELGDSAMYLCASTLGGADEYFFGPGTRLTVL.

On this clonotype: A read error is possible here, since a much larger clone lies one base away. V gene TRBV10-1 combines with J gene TRBJ2-7, with D possibly matching TRBD1 (6 bases). Per germline, CDR1 WNHNN and CDR2 SYGVQD (reference sequence). CDR3 length: 13 residues. V was cut by 0 bases and J by 3 bases, with 6 bases left in between. This CDR3 is CASSESGGYEQYF. CDR3 sequence (DNA): TGCGCCAGCAGTGAGTCAGGGGGCTACGAGCAGTACTTC.

Turning to this clonotype: No conserved phenylalanine or tryptophan ends this CDR3, so it is likely a read error. The chain has TRBV29-1 and TRBJ2-7; D is uncertain. There are 12 residues in the CDR3. Germline V CDR1 and CDR2: SQVTM, ANQGSEA. CDR3 nucleotide sequence: TGCAGCGTTGGGATGGATCCCTACGGGCAGTACTTA. Encoded protein: CSVGMDPYGQYL.

To note about this clonotype: This may arise from a read error, as a much more abundant clone is one base away. This chain connects TRBV6-1 to TRBJ1-6; 9 bases map to TRBD1. V gave up 7 bases and J gave up 14 bases; unmatched junction bases: 12. This CDR3 region has 14 residues. In germline, CDR1 is MNHNS, CDR2 SASEGT. The CDR3 region is CASIEGDRVSSLHF. The CDR3 DNA follows: TGTGCCAGCATAGAAGGGGACAGGGTCTCATCCCTCCACTTT.

The chain joins TRBV19 to TRBJ2-7; TRBD1 agrees at 8 bases. V lost 4 bases and J lost 3; bases outside the gene matches: 8. In germline, CDR1 is LNHDA, CDR2 SQIVND (reference sequence). This CDR3 has 15 residues. CDR3 in amino acids: CASSKAGQDGYEQYF. CDR3 sequence (DNA): TGTGCCAGTAGTAAGGCGGGACAGGACGGCTACGAGCAGTACTTC.

This clonotype was seen at least ten times. The chain is built from TRBV29-1 and TRBJ2-1, with TRBD1 identical over 9 bases. J gave up 4 bases and V 4 bases, and 8 bases lay outside the gene matches. The germline V gene has CDR1 SQVTM and CDR2 ANQGSEA. The CDR3 is made up of 15 amino acids. The DNA for the CDR3 is TGCAGCGTTGGTTTTACAGGGGGCCTATACAATGAGCAGTTCTTC. It encodes CSVGFTGGLYNEQFF.

As concerns this clonotype: It may be a read error: a sequence one base away is much more abundant. The chain combines TRBV7-9 with TRBJ2-3; tentatively, D is TRBD2 (5 bases). The length of the CDR3 is 14 residues. V was shortened by 3 bases and J by 5 bases, with 12 bases between the two germline ends. CDR1 and CDR2 (germline): SEHNR, FQNEAQ (reference sequence). CDR3 residues: CASSFLDRGDTQYF. The DNA of the CDR3 is TGTGCCAGCAGCTTCCTAGATCGGGGAGATACGCAGTATTTT.